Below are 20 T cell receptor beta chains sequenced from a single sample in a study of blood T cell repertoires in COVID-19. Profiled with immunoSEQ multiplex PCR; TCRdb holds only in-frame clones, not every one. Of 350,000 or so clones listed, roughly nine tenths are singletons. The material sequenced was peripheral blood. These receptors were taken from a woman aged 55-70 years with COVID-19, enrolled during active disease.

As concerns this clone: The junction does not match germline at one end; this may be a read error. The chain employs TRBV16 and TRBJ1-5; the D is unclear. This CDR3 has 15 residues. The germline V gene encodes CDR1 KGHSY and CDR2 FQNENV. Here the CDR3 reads CAGSQSFTAKQLQHF. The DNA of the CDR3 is TGTGCCGGCAGCCAATCGTTCACAGCCAAACAGCTCCAGCATTTT.

CDR3 sequence: CASGGGGTNEKLFF. The CDR3 DNA reads as TGTGCCAGTGGCGGGGGGGGGACTAATGAAAAACTGTTTTTT. The chain links TRBV2 to TRBJ1-4; D perhaps matches TRBD1 (5 bases). The CDR3 length is 14 residues. Trimming removed 9 bases at V and 2 bases at J, with 13 bases between. The germline V gene has CDR1 SNHLY and CDR2 FYNNEI.

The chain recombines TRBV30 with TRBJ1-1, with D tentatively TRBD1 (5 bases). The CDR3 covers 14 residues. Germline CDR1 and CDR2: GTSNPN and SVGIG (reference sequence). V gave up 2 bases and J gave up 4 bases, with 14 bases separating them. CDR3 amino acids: CAWSIGGPITEAFF. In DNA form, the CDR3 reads TGTGCCTGGAGTATCGGGGGTCCGATCACTGAAGCTTTCTTT.

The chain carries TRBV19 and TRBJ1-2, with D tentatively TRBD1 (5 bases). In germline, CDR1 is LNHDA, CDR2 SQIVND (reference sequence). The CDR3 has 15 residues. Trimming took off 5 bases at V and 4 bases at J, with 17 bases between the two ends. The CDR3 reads CASSPPGGEVYGYTF. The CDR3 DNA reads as TGTGCCAGTAGTCCTCCGGGAGGGGAAGTCTATGGCTACACCTTC. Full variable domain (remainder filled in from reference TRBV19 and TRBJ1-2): DGGITQSPKYLFRKEGQNVTLSCEQNLNHDAMYWYRQDPGQGLRLIYYSQIVNDFQKGDIAEGYSVSREKKESFPLTVTSAQKNPTAFYLCASSPPGGEVYGYTFGSGTRLTVV.

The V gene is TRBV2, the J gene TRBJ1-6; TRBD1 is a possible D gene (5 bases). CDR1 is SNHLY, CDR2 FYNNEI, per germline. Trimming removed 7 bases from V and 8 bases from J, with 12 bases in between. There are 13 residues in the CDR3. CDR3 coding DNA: TGTGCCAGCATTTTCACAGGTTATTCACCCCTCCACTTT. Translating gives CASIFTGYSPLHF.

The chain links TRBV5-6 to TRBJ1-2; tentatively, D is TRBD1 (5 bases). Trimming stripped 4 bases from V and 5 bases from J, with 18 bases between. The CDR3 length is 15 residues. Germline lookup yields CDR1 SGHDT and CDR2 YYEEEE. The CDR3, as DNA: TGTGCCAGCAGCAGCGGGGGAGGAATTAAGTATGGCTACACCTTC. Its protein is CASSSGGGIKYGYTF.

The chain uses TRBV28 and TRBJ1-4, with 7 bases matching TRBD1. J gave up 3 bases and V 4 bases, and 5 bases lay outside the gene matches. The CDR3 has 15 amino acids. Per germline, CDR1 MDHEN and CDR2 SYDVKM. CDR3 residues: CASSSGQVANEKLFF. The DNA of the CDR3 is TGTGCCAGCAGTTCAGGACAGGTAGCTAATGAAAAACTGTTTTTT. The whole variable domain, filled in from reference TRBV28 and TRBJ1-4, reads DVKVTQSSRYLVKRTGEKVFLECVQDMDHENMFWYRQDPGLGLRLIYFSYDVKMKEKGDIPEGYSVSREKKERFSLILESASTNQTSMYLCASSSGQVANEKLFFGSGTQLSVL.

The CDR3 spells CASSQDLGGNYNEQFF. In DNA form, the CDR3 reads TGCGCCAGCAGCCAAGATCTTGGGGGGAACTACAATGAGCAGTTCTTC. This sequence joins TRBV4-1 and TRBJ2-1; weak D call: TRBD2 (6 bases). Trimming took off 0 bases at V and 3 bases at J, with 12 bases between the two ends. The germline V gene has CDR1 MGHRA and CDR2 YSYEKL. This CDR3 is 16 amino acids long.

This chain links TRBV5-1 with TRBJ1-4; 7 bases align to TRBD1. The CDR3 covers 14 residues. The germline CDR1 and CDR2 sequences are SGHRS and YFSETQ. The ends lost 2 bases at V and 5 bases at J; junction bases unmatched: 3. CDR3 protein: CASSFQQGNEKLFF. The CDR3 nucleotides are TGCGCCAGCAGCTTCCAACAGGGGAATGAAAAACTGTTTTTT.

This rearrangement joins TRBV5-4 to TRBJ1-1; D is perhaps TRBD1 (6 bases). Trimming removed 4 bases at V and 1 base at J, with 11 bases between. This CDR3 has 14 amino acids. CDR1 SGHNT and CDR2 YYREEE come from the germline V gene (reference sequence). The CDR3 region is CASSQGSENTEAFF. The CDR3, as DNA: TGTGCCAGCAGCCAGGGGTCCGAGAACACTGAAGCTTTCTTT.

The CDR3 here is CASSGSLARETQYF. CDR3 bases: TGTGCCAGCTCAGGCTCGCTAGCGAGAGAGACCCAGTACTTC. V usage is TRBV18 and J usage is TRBJ2-5, with D possibly matching TRBD2 (6 bases). Between the trimmed V and J ends, which lost 5 bases and 4 bases, there was a span of 14 bases. Germline loops: CDR1 KGHSH, CDR2 LQKENI. The CDR3 contains 14 residues.

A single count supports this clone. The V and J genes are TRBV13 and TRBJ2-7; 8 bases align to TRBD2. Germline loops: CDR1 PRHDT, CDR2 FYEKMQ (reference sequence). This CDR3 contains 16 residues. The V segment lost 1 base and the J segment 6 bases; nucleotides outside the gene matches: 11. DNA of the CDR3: TGTGCCAGCAGCTTAGCTCCGGGAGGGGTTAGTTCCGAGCAGTACTTC. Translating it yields CASSLAPGGVSSEQYF. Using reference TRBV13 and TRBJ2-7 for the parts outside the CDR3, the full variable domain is AAGVIQSPRHLIKEKRETATLKCYPIPRHDTVYWYQQGPGQDPQFLISFYEKMQSDKGSIPDRFSAQQFSDYHSELNMSSLELGDSALYFCASSLAPGGVSSEQYFGPGTRLTVT.

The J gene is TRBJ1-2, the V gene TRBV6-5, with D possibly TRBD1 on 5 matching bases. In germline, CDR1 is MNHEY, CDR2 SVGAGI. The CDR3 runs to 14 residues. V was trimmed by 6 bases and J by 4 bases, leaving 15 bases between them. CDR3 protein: CASRPPGDGYGYTF. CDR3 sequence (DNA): TGTGCCAGCAGGCCCCCGGGGGACGGCTATGGCTACACCTTC.

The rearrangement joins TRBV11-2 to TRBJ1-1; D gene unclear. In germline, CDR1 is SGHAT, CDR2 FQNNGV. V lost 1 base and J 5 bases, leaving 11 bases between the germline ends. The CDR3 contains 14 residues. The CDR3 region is CASSLVPTGTEAFF. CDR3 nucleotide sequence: TGTGCCAGCAGCTTAGTTCCCACGGGGACTGAAGCTTTCTTT.

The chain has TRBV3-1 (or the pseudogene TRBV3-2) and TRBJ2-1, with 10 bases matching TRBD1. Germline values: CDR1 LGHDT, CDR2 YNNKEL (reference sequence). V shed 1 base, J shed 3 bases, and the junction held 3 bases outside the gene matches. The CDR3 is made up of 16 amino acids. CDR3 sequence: CASSQARDRGYNEQFF. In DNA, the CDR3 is TGTGCCAGCAGCCAAGCCCGGGACAGGGGCTACAATGAGCAGTTCTTC.

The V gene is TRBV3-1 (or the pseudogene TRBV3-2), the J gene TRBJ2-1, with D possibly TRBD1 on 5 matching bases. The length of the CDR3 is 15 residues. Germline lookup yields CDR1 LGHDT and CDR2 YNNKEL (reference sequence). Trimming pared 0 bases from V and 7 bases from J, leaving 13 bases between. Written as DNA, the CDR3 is TGTGCCAGCAGCCAAGATCCTCAGGGCTATAATGAGCAGTTCTTC. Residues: CASSQDPQGYNEQFF.

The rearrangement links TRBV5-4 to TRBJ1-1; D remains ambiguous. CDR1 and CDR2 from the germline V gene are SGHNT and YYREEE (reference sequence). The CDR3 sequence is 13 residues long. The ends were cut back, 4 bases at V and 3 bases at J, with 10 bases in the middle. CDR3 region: CASSEGRDTEAFF. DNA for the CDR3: TGTGCCAGCAGCGAAGGGAGGGACACTGAAGCTTTCTTT.

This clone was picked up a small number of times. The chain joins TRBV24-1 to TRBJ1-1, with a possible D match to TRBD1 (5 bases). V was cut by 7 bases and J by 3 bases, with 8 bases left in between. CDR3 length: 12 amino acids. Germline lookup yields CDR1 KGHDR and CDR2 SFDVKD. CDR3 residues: CATRGDYTEAFF. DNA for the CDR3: TGTGCCACCAGAGGGGATTACACTGAAGCTTTCTTT.

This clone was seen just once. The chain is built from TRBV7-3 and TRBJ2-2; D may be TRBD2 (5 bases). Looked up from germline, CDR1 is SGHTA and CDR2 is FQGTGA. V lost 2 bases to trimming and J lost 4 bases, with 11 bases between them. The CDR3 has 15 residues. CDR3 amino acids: CASSLAGVVTGELFF. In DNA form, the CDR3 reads TGTGCCAGCAGCTTAGCCGGGGTTGTCACCGGGGAGCTGTTTTTT.

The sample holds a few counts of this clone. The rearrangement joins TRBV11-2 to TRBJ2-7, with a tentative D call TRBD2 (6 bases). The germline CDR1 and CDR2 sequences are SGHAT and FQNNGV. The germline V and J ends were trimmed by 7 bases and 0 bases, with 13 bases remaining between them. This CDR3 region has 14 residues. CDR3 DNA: TGTGCCAGCAAGTCGTCTAGCGACTCCTACGAGCAGTACTTC. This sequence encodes CASKSSSDSYEQYF.